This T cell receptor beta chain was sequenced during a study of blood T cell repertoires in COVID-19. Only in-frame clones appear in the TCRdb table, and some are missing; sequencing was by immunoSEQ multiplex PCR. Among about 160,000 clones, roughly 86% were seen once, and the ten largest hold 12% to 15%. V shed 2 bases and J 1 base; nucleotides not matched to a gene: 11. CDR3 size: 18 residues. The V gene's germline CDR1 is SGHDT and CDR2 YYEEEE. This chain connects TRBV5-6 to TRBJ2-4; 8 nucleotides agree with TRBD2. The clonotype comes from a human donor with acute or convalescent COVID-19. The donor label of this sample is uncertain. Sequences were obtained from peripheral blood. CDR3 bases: TGTGCCAGCAGCTTCTTTTCTACCCCGGGGGGGGCCAAAAACATTCAGTACTTC. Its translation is CASSFFSTPGGAKNIQYF.